The 19 T cell receptor beta chains listed next were all sequenced from one sample in a study of T cells after yellow fever vaccination. TCRdb used MiXCR to reprocess the 5' RACE reads, holding one entry per CDR3 protein. The table lists hundreds of thousands of distinct CDR3 sequences, roughly 7.5% of them singletons. The sample consisted of PBMCs, taken around 45 days after the first yellow fever vaccination. The receptor source for this set is a man between 18 and 35 years old who received the YFV17D yellow fever vaccine.

This clonotype was detected only a few times. The chain links TRBV7-2 to TRBJ2-5; 7 positions agree with TRBD2. Losses at the gene ends were 5 bases for V and 5 bases for J; bases not matched to a gene: 14. This CDR3 region has 16 residues. Germline CDR1 and CDR2: SGHTA and FQGNSA. The CDR3 is CASSIRGGKMWETQYF. CDR3 bases: TGTGCCAGCAGCATAAGGGGAGGGAAAATGTGGGAGACCCAGTACTTC.

This chain connects TRBV12-3 or TRBV12-4 to TRBJ1-1; D ambiguous. The CDR3 runs to 16 residues. V was pared by 5 bases and J by 3 bases, with 19 bases between. The CDR3 DNA reads TGTGCCAGCAGTCAACGATATGTGGGGTTGGACACTGAAGCTTTCTTT. Translated, it gives CASSQRYVGLDTEAFF.

V is TRBV5-1 and J is TRBJ2-7, with 10 bases identical to TRBD1. The junction had 5 bases not matched to a gene; V was cut back by 7 bases and J by 4 bases. This CDR3 has 13 amino acids. CDR1 is SGHRS, CDR2 YFSETQ, per germline. The CDR3 bases are TGCGCCAGCCGTCGGGACAGGGGTTACGAGCAGTACTTC. As protein: CASRRDRGYEQYF.

J is TRBJ2-1 and V is TRBV4-1, with D unresolved. Trimming shortened V by 1 base and J by 4 bases, and 5 bases separated the two germline ends. The length of the CDR3 is 13 residues. Germline V lookup: CDR1 MGHRA, CDR2 YSYEKL. CDR3 loop: CASSQASYNEQFF. The CDR3 DNA sequence: TGCGCCAGCAGCCAAGCGAGTTACAATGAGCAGTTCTTC.

Comments on this clonotype: A read error may explain this, as a much larger clone is one base away. In DNA form, the CDR3 reads TGTGCCAGCAGTGAAGTGCCTGAACAGGGCACAGATACGCAGTATTTT. Translation: CASSEVPEQGTDTQYF. This rearrangement joins TRBV6-1 to TRBJ2-3, with D possibly TRBD1 on 5 matching bases. Trimming removed 1 base at V and 1 base at J, with 12 bases between. The CDR3 consists of 16 residues. Germline V gene sequence: CDR1 MNHNS, CDR2 SASEGT.

The chain uses TRBV7-9 and TRBJ1-2, with 7 positions matching TRBD1. After removal of 0 bases from V and 8 bases from J, the junction contained 9 bases not matched to a gene. The germline V gene encodes CDR1 SEHNR and CDR2 FQNEAQ (reference sequence). The CDR3 totals 15 residues. The CDR3 DNA reads as TGTGCCAGCAGCTTAGCGGGACAGAGAACTACAGGCTACACCTTC. Translated: CASSLAGQRTTGYTF.

The chain combines TRBV2 with TRBJ1-5, with a tentative D call TRBD1 (5 bases). The CDR3 runs 14 residues. Deletions cut 3 bases from V and 0 bases from J, with 6 bases between. Per germline, CDR1 SNHLY and CDR2 FYNNEI. CDR3 in amino acids: CASSDRDSNQPQHF. The DNA of the CDR3 is TGTGCCAGCAGTGACAGGGATAGCAATCAGCCCCAGCATTTT.

About this clonotype itself: A read error may explain this, as a much larger clone is one base away. This chain joins TRBV12-3 or TRBV12-4 and TRBJ1-2, with D hard to call. The V gene lost 6 bases and the J gene lost 0 bases, with 8 bases spanning the gap. The CDR3 is made up of 13 amino acids. The CDR3 sequence: CASSYEANYGYTF. CDR3 nucleotides: TGTGCCAGCAGCTACGAAGCTAACTATGGCTACACCTTC.

This clonotype was seen a few times. This sequence joins TRBV4-1 and TRBJ2-7; no reliable D call. V gave up 1 base and J gave up 1 base, with 11 bases separating them. This CDR3 contains 15 residues. In germline, CDR1 is MGHRA, CDR2 YSYEKL. CDR3: CASSQAPTVSYEQYF. The DNA for the CDR3 is TGCGCCAGCAGCCAAGCCCCAACAGTATCCTACGAGCAGTACTTC.

This clonotype turned up a few times. This chain links TRBV20-1 with TRBJ2-5; 8 bases are a match to TRBD1. Germline CDR1 DFQATT, CDR2 SNEGSKA (reference sequence). The CDR3 is 15 amino acids. V was pared by 6 bases and J by 5 bases, with 14 bases of the junction left unmatched. The CDR3 nucleotides are TGCAGTGCCAGGGGGCCCAGGGGCAAGGAGGAGACCCAGTACTTC. Translating it yields CSARGPRGKEETQYF.

This clonotype was found many times. V usage is TRBV5-1 and J usage is TRBJ2-5; TRBD1 is a possible D gene (5 bases). Trimming took off 4 bases at V and 0 bases at J, with 10 bases between the two ends. Germline loops: CDR1 SGHRS, CDR2 YFSETQ. The CDR3 loop spans 14 amino acids. The CDR3 nucleotides are TGCGCCAGCAGCATATCAGGGTACCAAGAGACCCAGTACTTC. It specifies CASSISGYQETQYF.

The rearrangement joins TRBV7-9 to TRBJ1-3; no definite D call. V shed 4 bases and J shed 0 bases, with 13 bases lying between them. CDR3 length equals 16 residues. The V gene's germline CDR1 is SEHNR and CDR2 FQNEAQ (reference sequence). CDR3 bases: TGTGCCAGCAGCTCCGGATTTCGTCGCTCTGGAAACACCATATATTTT. Its translation is CASSSGFRRSGNTIYF.

The chain carries TRBV10-3 and TRBJ2-3; D unresolved. V was trimmed by 2 bases and J by 11 bases, leaving 17 bases between them. The length of the CDR3 is 14 residues. Germline V gives CDR1 ENHRY, CDR2 SYGVKD. This CDR3 is CAISEDPSGIRQYF. The DNA of the CDR3 is TGTGCCATCAGTGAGGACCCTTCAGGCATACGGCAGTATTTT.

The V call is TRBV7-3, the J call TRBJ2-2, with D possibly being TRBD2 (6 bases). V gave up 5 bases and J gave up 4 bases, with 14 bases separating them. CDR1 is SGHTA and CDR2 is FQGTGA in the germline V gene. The CDR3 is made up of 15 amino acids. CDR3 sequence reads: CASSPVGGLTGELFF. Written as DNA, the CDR3 is TGTGCCAGCAGCCCCGTAGGAGGGCTCACCGGGGAGCTGTTTTTT.

This clonotype was detected a few times. The rearrangement links TRBV3-1 to TRBJ1-1; D is unresolved. The CDR3 runs 13 residues. Germline loops: CDR1 LGHDT, CDR2 YNNKEL (reference sequence). Trimming shortened V by 2 bases and J by 7 bases, and 11 bases separated the two germline ends. In nucleotides, the CDR3 is TGTGCCAGCAGCCAATTCTTGAGTAGTGAAGCTTTCTTT. Translated, it gives CASSQFLSSEAFF.

The chain has TRBV6-5 and TRBJ2-5; weak D call: TRBD1 (5 bases). V gave up 2 bases and J gave up 5 bases, with 15 bases separating them. From germline, CDR1 is MNHEY and CDR2 SVGAGI. This CDR3 is built from 15 residues. The CDR3 loop reads CASSYNWGRAETQYF. As DNA, the CDR3 is TGTGCCAGCAGTTACAACTGGGGCAGGGCGGAGACCCAGTACTTC.

This clonotype was found many times. The J gene is TRBJ2-7, the V gene TRBV27; 7 bases are a match to TRBD1. There are 14 residues in the CDR3. Germline CDR1 reads MNHEY; CDR2 reads SMNVEV (reference sequence). Germline trimming cut 5 bases from V and 1 base from J; bases unmatched to any gene: 5. The CDR3 is CASSLDRDSYEQYV. The CDR3 bases are TGTGCCAGCAGTCTCGACAGGGATTCCTACGAGCAGTACGTC.

The sample holds a few counts of this clonotype. The rearrangement joins TRBV18 to TRBJ1-2; D is undetermined. V lost 1 base, J lost 5 bases, and 11 bases lay in between. The CDR3 is made up of 14 amino acids. Germline CDR1 is KGHSH and CDR2 is LQKENI. DNA of the CDR3: TGTGCCAGCTCACCACTTCAGGAAGGTTATGGCTACACCTTC. Amino acid sequence: CASSPLQEGYGYTF.

This clonotype was detected a few times. The genes are TRBV7-2 and TRBJ2-4; perhaps TRBD2 as D (6 bases). This CDR3 contains 13 residues. Deletions cut 5 bases from V and 7 bases from J, with 12 bases between. The germline CDR1 and CDR2 sequences are SGHTA and FQGNSA. The CDR3 bases are TGTGCCAGCAGCCCCTCGACTAGGAACATTCAGTACTTC. Its protein is CASSPSTRNIQYF.